Reported below is one TCR beta chain. Antigen: not known. The sample originates from a study of cytomegalovirus exposure and HLA in healthy donors. Overall study findings and caveats: TCR association rates varied by HLA locus in a later analysis, with DRB1 highest and HLA-C lowest. Later, an analysis showed that TCR beta chains associated with HLA were more clonally expanded than others that were equally common. Among the CMV-associated chains, three were confirmed in vitro as specific for CMV antigens.

The germline V and J ends were trimmed by 0 bases and 2 bases, with 13 bases remaining between them. Per the germline V gene, CDR1 is SGHDT and CDR2 is YYEEEE. The CDR3 is made up of 16 amino acids. Healthy individuals who donated bone marrow served as the donors. The primer mix had 60 Vbeta and 13 Jbeta primers. Repertoires were generated with immunoSEQ multiplex PCR, while TCRdb's copy carries only in-frame clones and drops some. Of a few hundred thousand clones detected, more than 60% appear once; the ten largest clones hold roughly 2%. The sequence was obtained from a woman in her thirties in good health and CMV-seronegative. V is TRBV5-6 and J is TRBJ2-3, with TRBD1 as a possible D gene (5 bases). Input material: PBMCs. The CDR3 is CASSLEGIGTTDTQYF. CDR3 DNA: TGTGCCAGCAGCTTGGAGGGGATAGGCACCACAGATACGCAGTATTTT. Supplemented by reference TRBV5-6 and TRBJ2-3, the full variable domain reads DAGVTQSPTHLIKTRGQQVTLRCSPKSGHDTVSWYQQALGQGPQFIFQYYEEEERQRGNFPDRFSGHQFPNYSSELNVNALLLGDSALYLCASSLEGIGTTDTQYFGPGTRLTVL.